This T cell receptor (beta chain) emerged from a study of blood T cell repertoires in COVID-19 (dated by TCRdb to about 2020). With regard to the full study: Samples from collaborators originated in the United States, Italy and Spain and spanned both the acute and convalescent phases of COVID-19. HLA class I and class II types, where available, came from metadata supplied by the sample provider rather than from assay-based typing. Sample metadata almost always included a de-identified subject ID, COVID-19 status, age in years and sex. The samples were drawn from two sources: the first 160 participants of the ongoing ImmuneRACE study, and fewer than 1,500 subjects contributed by 6 global collaborators. The repertoires were released in a freely available public database meant as a resource for research on the immune response to SARS-CoV-2. Deeply sampled blood TCRbeta repertoires from subjects exposed to, actively infected with, or recovered from COVID-19 were included in the dataset. The prospective study material was composed of cDNA or gDNA derived from T cells, B-cell-depleted T cells, or PBMCs.

The germline V gene (reference sequence) provides CDR1 DFQATT and CDR2 SNEGSKA. The CDR3 runs 13 amino acids, cysteine and phenylalanine included. CDR3 DNA only is kept here, 39 bases in frame from base 1. The junction carries 10 bases between V and J, which are trimmed by 3 bases and 2 bases respectively. Study-level results and caveats: Clinical and demographic metadata were provided uncurated, with the amount varying by source and participant.

The collaborating institutions used their own protocols to collect whole blood in K2EDTA tubes. Collaborator samples were shipped for TCRbeta analysis as frozen whole blood, isolated PBMCs, or DNA extracted from either sample type. The immunoSEQ Assay, a bias-controlled multiplex PCR, was used to amplify TCRbeta CDR3 regions from genomic DNA. In the source study's methods: Nucleated cell counts per sample were estimated from amplification of reference gene primers within the assay. Sequence reads were collapsed and filtered to measure the absolute abundance of every unique TCRbeta CDR3 rearrangement. For each sample, productive Simpson clonality was calculated by taking the square root of Simpson's diversity index across productive rearrangements. This is the immuneACCESS table as TCRdb keeps it, with only in-frame sequences that have V and J called. A part of the clones is gone; compared with another copy, unresolved V genes explain less than half, and the rest is unexplained. D and trimming come from the DNA, and the V and J calls and clone size come from that table. In all, the sample holds roughly 49,000 clones, and about four fifths of those were seen once. Together, the top ten hold about 4.3% of the sample.

As regards this clone: Its antigen remains undetermined. No much larger clonotype is one base removed from it; base qualities were not supplied.

The material sequenced was peripheral blood. This receptor chain uses TRBV20-1 and TRBJ1-2; a tentative D match to TRBD1 spans 6 bases. The clonotype was recovered from a man in his forties or fifties with active COVID-19. CDR3 protein: CSASKDSNYGYTF. The DNA sequence is as follows: TGCAGTGCTAGTAAGGACAGCAACTATGGCTACACCTTC.